These 20 T cell receptor beta chains were all obtained from the same sample, sequenced in a study of shared clonotypes between healthy human individuals. Sequencing used immunoSEQ multiplex PCR; TCRdb keeps in-frame clones, though not all of them. The table has millions of clones, 85% to 95% seen once. The sequenced material came from naive CD4+ T cells sorted from blood. Subset: CD45RA+ positively selected. These receptors came from a man between 18 and 29 years old in good health.

For this clone: Additional DNA sequences in this sample encode the identical CDR3. The chain recombines TRBV5-4 with TRBJ2-7, with TRBD1 as a possible D gene (6 bases). Per germline, CDR1 SGHNT and CDR2 YYREEE (reference sequence). V dropped 0 bases and J dropped 3 bases, with 7 bases sitting between them. The CDR3 covers 13 residues. CDR3 region: CASSLAGVYEQYF. In DNA form, the CDR3 reads TGTGCCAGCAGCTTGGCAGGGGTCTACGAGCAGTACTTC.

The chain employs TRBV28 and TRBJ2-5; D perhaps matches TRBD2 (6 bases). The V end was cut by 1 base, the J end by 7 bases, with 13 bases between. The CDR3 length is 14 residues. Germline lookup yields CDR1 MDHEN and CDR2 SYDVKM. Here the CDR3 reads CASSLLAGPGTQYF. The CDR3, as DNA: TGTGCCAGCAGTTTATTGGCGGGGCCCGGGACCCAGTACTTC.

This chain uses TRBV30 with TRBJ2-1; 7 nucleotides line up with TRBD2. V was clipped by 0 bases and J by 7 bases; unmatched bases: 9. The CDR3 consists of 15 residues. Germline assignment: CDR1 GTSNPN and CDR2 SVGIG (reference sequence). The CDR3 is CAWSVPGTTKNEQFF. The CDR3 DNA reads as TGTGCCTGGAGTGTACCCGGGACTACAAAGAATGAGCAGTTCTTC. Drawing the rest from reference TRBV30 and TRBJ2-1, the complete variable domain is SQTIHQWPATLVQPVGSPLSLECTVEGTSNPNLYWYRQAAGRGLQLLFYSVGIGQISSEVPQNLSASRPQDRQFILSSKKLLLSDSGFYLCAWSVPGTTKNEQFFGPGTRLTVL.

This clone was observed a single time. This sample includes further DNA sequences coding for the same CDR3. This sequence joins TRBV6-5 and TRBJ1-2; 8 bases match TRBD1. The CDR3 length is 12 residues. In germline, CDR1 is MNHEY, CDR2 SVGAGI. The V gene end was trimmed by 4 bases and the J gene end by 8 bases; junction bases not matched to a gene: 3. CDR3 DNA sequence: TGTGCCAGCAGTTCCGGACAGGGAGGCTACACCTTC. This sequence encodes CASSSGQGGYTF.

The chain uses TRBV11-2 and TRBJ2-5; 9 nucleotides agree with TRBD2. With 5 bases clipped from V and 4 bases from J, the junction kept 5 bases outside the gene matches. This CDR3 has 14 amino acids. The germline CDR1 and CDR2 sequences are SGHAT and FQNNGV. The CDR3 DNA reads TGTGCCAGCAGCCGAGCGGGAGGTGGAGAGACCCAGTACTTC. Translating gives CASSRAGGGETQYF.

V is TRBV11-3 and J is TRBJ2-7; 7 bases line up with TRBD1. Germline V CDR1 and CDR2: SGHNT, YENEEA. The CDR3 totals 13 residues. V lost 5 bases and J lost 6; bases outside the gene matches: 7. CDR3 nucleotide sequence: TGTGCCAGCAGCCCCGACAGGGCAGGCGAGCAGTACTTC. Translation gives CASSPDRAGEQYF.

The chain links TRBV21-1 to TRBJ1-4. TRBV21-1 is labeled a pseudogene. This CDR3 spans 14 amino acids. DNA for the CDR3: TGTGCCAGCAGCCTAGGGTGGATCGAAGGAAAACTGTTTTTT. Its protein product is CASSLGWIEGKLFF.

CDR3 sequence reads: CASSLVELGQNYEQYF. DNA for the CDR3: TGTGCCAGCAGCTTGGTCGAATTGGGACAGAACTACGAGCAGTACTTC. The chain couples TRBV5-4 to TRBJ2-7; 7 bases fit TRBD1. The CDR3 extends over 16 amino acids. V was pared by 0 bases and J by 3 bases, with 9 bases of the junction left unmatched. Germline assignment: CDR1 SGHNT and CDR2 YYREEE (reference sequence).

This clone was detected a few times. Different DNA sequences within this sample yield the same CDR3. The rearrangement uses TRBV2 and TRBJ2-5; 7 bases are shared with TRBD1. The germline V gene encodes CDR1 SNHLY and CDR2 FYNNEI. The CDR3 covers 14 residues. Trimming removed 4 bases from V and 0 bases from J; junction bases left unmatched: 2. The CDR3 DNA sequence: TGTGCCAGCAGTGGGGGACAGTACCAAGAGACCCAGTACTTC. Its translation is CASSGGQYQETQYF.

This chain connects TRBV2 to TRBJ1-2; no firm D call. CDR1 is SNHLY, CDR2 FYNNEI, per germline. This CDR3 has 12 amino acids. Trimming removed 7 bases at V and 4 bases at J, with 10 bases between. The DNA for the CDR3 is TGTGCCAGCACGGCGGACCTCTATGGCTACACCTTC. It specifies CASTADLYGYTF.

V gene TRBV10-3 combines with J gene TRBJ2-3; the match to TRBD2 covers 10 bases. The length of the CDR3 is 14 residues. CDR1 is ENHRY, CDR2 SYGVKD, per germline. V lost 6 bases and J lost 2; bases outside the gene matches: 2. CDR3 sequence (DNA): TGTGCCATCAGAGGACTAGCGGACACAGATACGCAGTATTTT. Protein product: CAIRGLADTDTQYF.

The rearrangement joins TRBV5-5 to TRBJ2-2; D might be TRBD2 (6 bases). V gave up 4 bases and J gave up 4 bases, with 11 bases separating them. CDR1 and CDR2 (germline): SGHKS, YYEKEE (reference sequence). This CDR3 has 14 amino acids. The CDR3 sequence is CASSKGLFTGELFF. The CDR3 DNA reads as TGTGCCAGCAGCAAGGGACTCTTCACCGGGGAGCTGTTTTTT.

The V gene is TRBV13, the J gene TRBJ2-7, with D possibly being TRBD2 (5 bases). CDR1 is PRHDT and CDR2 is FYEKMQ in the germline V gene (reference sequence). V was clipped by 5 bases and J by 2 bases, with 10 bases between them. This CDR3 contains 13 residues. For the CDR3, the DNA is TGTGCCAGCAGCAACCGGGAAGCCTACGAGCAGTACTTC. Its protein is CASSNREAYEQYF.

V gene TRBV30 combines with J gene TRBJ1-1; no clear D. Per germline, CDR1 GTSNPN and CDR2 SVGIG (reference sequence). The CDR3 has 13 residues. V lost 0 bases and J 5 bases, leaving 10 bases between the germline ends. DNA of the CDR3: TGTGCCTGGAGTGTGGCAGCGTCTACTGAAGCTTTCTTT. Protein: CAWSVAASTEAFF.

In this sample, this clone turned up once. This sequence joins TRBV5-4 and TRBJ1-4; no reliable D call. This CDR3 spans 15 amino acids. Deletions cut 4 bases from V and 11 bases from J, with 21 bases between. CDR1 is SGHNT, CDR2 YYREEE, per germline (reference sequence). In DNA, the CDR3 is TGTGCCAGCAGCCAGTCGACGGACGTGGGAAGGAAACTGTTTTTT. Translated: CASSQSTDVGRKLFF.

This rearrangement joins TRBV7-9 to TRBJ2-2; D remains ambiguous. CDR1 and CDR2 (germline): SEHNR, FQNEAQ (reference sequence). This CDR3 is 14 amino acids long. The germline V and J ends were trimmed by 2 bases and 4 bases, with 8 bases remaining between them. CDR3 sequence (DNA): TGTGCCAGCAGCTTACTGCCTAGCACCGGGGAGCTGTTTTTT. Translating gives CASSLLPSTGELFF.

Only one count was recorded for this clone. This chain uses TRBV7-2 with TRBJ2-3, with D unclear. The germline CDR1 and CDR2 sequences are SGHTA and FQGNSA. The CDR3 loop spans 15 amino acids. V lost 1 base, J lost 10 bases, and 18 bases lay in between. CDR3 residues: CASSLDSSPGAPQYF. CDR3 sequence (DNA): TGTGCCAGCAGCTTAGACTCTTCGCCAGGTGCCCCGCAGTATTTT.

The chain is built from TRBV10-3 and TRBJ1-4; a possible D gene is TRBD1 (5 bases). The ends were cut back, 5 bases at V and 8 bases at J, with 18 bases in the middle. The CDR3 contains 15 residues. The V gene's germline CDR1 is ENHRY and CDR2 SYGVKD. CDR3: CAISPGRGMEEKLFF. Written as DNA, the CDR3 is TGTGCCATCAGTCCCGGACGGGGGATGGAAGAAAAACTGTTTTTT.

Worth noting for this clone: At the DNA level, this CDR3 is encoded by other sequences in the same sample as well. The genes are TRBV7-2 and TRBJ2-1; D is uncertain. Trimming stripped 1 base from V and 7 bases from J, with 5 bases between. In germline, CDR1 is SGHTA, CDR2 FQGNSA. This CDR3 contains 12 residues. CDR3 DNA: TGTGCCAGCAGCTTAGGAGTAAATGAGCAGTTCTTC. Translation: CASSLGVNEQFF.

The J gene is TRBJ2-3, the V gene TRBV6-6; 7 bases line up with TRBD2. This CDR3 spans 16 amino acids. V was clipped by 1 base and J by 2 bases; unmatched bases: 6. The germline gives CDR1 MNHNY, CDR2 SVGAGI (reference sequence). CDR3 bases: TGTGCCAGCAGTTACTACCTAGCGGCTAACACAGATACGCAGTATTTT. This encodes CASSYYLAANTDTQYF.